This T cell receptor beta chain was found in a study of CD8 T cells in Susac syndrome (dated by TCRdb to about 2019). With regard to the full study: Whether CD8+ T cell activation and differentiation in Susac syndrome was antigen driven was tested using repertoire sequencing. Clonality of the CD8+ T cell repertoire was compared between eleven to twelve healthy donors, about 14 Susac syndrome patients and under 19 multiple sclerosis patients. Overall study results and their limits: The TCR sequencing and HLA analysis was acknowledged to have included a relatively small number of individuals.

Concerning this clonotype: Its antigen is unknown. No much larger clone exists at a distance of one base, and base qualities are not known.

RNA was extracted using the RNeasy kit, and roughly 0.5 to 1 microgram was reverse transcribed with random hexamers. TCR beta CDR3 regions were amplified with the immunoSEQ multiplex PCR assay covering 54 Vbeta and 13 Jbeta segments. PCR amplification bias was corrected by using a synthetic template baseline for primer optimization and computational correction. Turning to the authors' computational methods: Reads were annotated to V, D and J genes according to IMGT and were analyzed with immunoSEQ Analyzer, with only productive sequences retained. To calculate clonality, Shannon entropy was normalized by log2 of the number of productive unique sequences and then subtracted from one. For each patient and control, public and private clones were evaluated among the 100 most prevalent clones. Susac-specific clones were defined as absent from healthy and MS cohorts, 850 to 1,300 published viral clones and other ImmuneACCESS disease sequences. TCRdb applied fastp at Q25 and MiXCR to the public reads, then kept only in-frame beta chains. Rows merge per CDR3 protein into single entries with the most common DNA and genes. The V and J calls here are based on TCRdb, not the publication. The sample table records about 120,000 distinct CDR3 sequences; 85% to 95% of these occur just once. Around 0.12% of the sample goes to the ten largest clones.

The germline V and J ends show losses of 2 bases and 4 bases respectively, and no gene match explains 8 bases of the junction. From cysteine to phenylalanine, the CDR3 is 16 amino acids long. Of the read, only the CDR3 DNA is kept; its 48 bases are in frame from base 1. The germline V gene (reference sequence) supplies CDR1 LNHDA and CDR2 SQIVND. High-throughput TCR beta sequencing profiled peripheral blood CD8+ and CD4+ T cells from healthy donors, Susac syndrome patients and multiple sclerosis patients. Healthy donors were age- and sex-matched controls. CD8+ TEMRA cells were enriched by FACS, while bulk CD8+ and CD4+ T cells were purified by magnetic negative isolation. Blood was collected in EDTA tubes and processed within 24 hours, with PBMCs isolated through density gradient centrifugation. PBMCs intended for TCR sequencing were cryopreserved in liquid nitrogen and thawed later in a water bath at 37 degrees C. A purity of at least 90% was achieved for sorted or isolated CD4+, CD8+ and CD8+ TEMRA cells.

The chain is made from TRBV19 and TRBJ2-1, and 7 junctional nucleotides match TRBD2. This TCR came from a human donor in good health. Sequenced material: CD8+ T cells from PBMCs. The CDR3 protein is CASSIRAGQTYNEQFF. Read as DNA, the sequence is TGTGCCAGTAGTATAAGAGCGGGGCAAACGTACAATGAGCAGTTCTTC.